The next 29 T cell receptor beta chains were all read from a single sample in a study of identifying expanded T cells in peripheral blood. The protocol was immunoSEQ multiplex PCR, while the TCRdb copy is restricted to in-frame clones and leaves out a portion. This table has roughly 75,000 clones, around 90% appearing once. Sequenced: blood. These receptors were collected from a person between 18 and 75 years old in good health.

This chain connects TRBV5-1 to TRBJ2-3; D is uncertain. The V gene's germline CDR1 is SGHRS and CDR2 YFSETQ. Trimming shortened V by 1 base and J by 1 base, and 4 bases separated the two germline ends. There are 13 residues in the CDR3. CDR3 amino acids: CASSLTGTDTQYF. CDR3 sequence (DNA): TGCGCCAGCAGCTTGACAGGCACAGATACGCAGTATTTT.

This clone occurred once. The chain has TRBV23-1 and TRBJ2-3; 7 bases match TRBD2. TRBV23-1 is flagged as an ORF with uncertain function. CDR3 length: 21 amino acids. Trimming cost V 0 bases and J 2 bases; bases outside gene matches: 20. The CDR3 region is CASSQSLKSVRDYQSTDTQYF. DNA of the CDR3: TGCGCCAGCAGTCAATCACTAAAAAGTGTCCGGGACTATCAATCCACAGATACGCAGTATTTT.

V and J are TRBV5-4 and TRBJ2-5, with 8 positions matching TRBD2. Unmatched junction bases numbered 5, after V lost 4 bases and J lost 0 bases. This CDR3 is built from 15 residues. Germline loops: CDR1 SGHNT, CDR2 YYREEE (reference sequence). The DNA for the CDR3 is TGTGCCAGCAGCACGGGACTAGGCAACCAAGAGACCCAGTACTTC. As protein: CASSTGLGNQETQYF.

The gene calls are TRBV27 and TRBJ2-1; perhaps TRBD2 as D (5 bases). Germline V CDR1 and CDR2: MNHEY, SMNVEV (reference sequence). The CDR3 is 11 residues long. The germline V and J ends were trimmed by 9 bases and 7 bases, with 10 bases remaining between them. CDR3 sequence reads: CASQLGNEQFF. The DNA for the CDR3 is TGTGCCAGTCAACTAGGGAATGAGCAGTTCTTC.

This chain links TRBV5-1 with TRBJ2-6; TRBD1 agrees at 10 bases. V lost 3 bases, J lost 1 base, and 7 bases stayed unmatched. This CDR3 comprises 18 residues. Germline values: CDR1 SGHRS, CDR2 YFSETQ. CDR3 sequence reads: CASSSRTGGGSGANVLTF. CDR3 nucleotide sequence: TGCGCCAGCAGCTCCAGGACAGGGGGAGGGTCTGGGGCCAACGTCCTGACTTTC.

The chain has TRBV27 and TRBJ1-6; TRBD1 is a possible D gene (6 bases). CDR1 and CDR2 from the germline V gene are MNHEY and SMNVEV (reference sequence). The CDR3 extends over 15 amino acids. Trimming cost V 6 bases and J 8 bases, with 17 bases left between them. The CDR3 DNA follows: TGTGCCAGCAGGCAACCGGGACAACCTTATTCACCCCTCCACTTT. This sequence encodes CASRQPGQPYSPLHF.

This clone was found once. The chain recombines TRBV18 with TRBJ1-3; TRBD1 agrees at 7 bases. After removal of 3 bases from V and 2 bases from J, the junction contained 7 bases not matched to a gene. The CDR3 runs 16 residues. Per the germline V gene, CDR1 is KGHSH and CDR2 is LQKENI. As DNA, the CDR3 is TGTGCCAGCTCACCTGGGGGGACAGTCACTGGAAACACCATATATTTT. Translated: CASSPGGTVTGNTIYF.

CDR3 region: CASSLGGPSNQPQHF. Here the CDR3 DNA reads TGTGCCAGCAGCCTAGGAGGGCCTAGCAATCAGCCCCAGCATTTT. This chain links TRBV27 with TRBJ1-5; no reliable D call. CDR3 length: 15 residues. V was cut by 6 bases and J by 0 bases, with 12 bases left in between. CDR1 and CDR2 from the germline V gene are MNHEY and SMNVEV (reference sequence).

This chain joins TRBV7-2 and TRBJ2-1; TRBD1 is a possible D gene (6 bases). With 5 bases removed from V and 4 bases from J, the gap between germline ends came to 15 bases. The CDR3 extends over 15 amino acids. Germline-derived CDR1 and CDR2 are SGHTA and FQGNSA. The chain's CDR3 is CASSAKTGAYNEQFF. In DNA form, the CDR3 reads TGTGCCAGCAGCGCCAAGACAGGAGCTTACAATGAGCAGTTCTTC.

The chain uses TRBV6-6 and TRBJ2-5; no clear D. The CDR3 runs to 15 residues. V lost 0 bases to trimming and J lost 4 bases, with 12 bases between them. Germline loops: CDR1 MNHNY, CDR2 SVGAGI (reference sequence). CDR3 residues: CASSYSEALGETQYF. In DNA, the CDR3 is TGTGCCAGCAGTTACTCTGAGGCATTAGGAGAGACCCAGTACTTC.

CDR3 sequence reads: CASRRRGGLYEQYF. CDR3 nucleotides: TGTGCCAGCCGACGGCGGGGAGGCCTCTACGAGCAGTACTTC. The chain carries TRBV2 and TRBJ2-7; tentative D call: TRBD2 (6 bases). Germline V gene lookup returns CDR1 SNHLY and CDR2 FYNNEI. V dropped 8 bases and J dropped 3 bases, with 17 bases sitting between them. CDR3 size: 14 residues.

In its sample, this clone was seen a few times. CDR3 bases: TGTGCCAGCAGGGAACAGGGGGCCGAGCAGTACTTC. Its translation is CASREQGAEQYF. V is TRBV2 and J is TRBJ2-7, with 9 bases that match TRBD1. The CDR3 has 12 amino acids. Germline V gene data show CDR1 as SNHLY and CDR2 as FYNNEI. V dropped 6 bases and J dropped 6; count of bases not matched to a gene: 3.

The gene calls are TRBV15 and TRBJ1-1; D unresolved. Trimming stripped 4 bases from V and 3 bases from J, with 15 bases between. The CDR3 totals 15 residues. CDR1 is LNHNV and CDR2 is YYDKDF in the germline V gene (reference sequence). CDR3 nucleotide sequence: TGTGCCACCAGCACCCTTCGGGCAAAGGACACTGAAGCTTTCTTT. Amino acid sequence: CATSTLRAKDTEAFF. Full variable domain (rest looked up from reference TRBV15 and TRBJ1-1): DAMVIQNPRYQVTQFGKPVTLSCSQTLNHNVMYWYQQKSSQAPKLLFHYYDKDFNNEADTPDNFQSRRPNTSFCFLDIRSPGLGDTAMYLCATSTLRAKDTEAFFGQGTRLTVV.

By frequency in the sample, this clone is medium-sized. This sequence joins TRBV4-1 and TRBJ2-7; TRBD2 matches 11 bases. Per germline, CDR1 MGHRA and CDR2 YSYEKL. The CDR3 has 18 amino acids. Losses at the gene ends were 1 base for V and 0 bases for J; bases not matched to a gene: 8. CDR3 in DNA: TGCGCCAGCAGCCAAGGAAGGCTAGCGGGAGGTAGCTCCTACGAGCAGTACTTC. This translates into CASSQGRLAGGSSYEQYF.

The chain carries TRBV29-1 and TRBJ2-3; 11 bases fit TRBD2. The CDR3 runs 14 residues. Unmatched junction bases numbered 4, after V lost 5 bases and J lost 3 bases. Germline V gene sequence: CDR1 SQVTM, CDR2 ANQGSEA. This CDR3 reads CSVYTSGRTDTQYF. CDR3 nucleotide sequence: TGCAGCGTTTATACTAGCGGGAGAACAGATACGCAGTATTTT.

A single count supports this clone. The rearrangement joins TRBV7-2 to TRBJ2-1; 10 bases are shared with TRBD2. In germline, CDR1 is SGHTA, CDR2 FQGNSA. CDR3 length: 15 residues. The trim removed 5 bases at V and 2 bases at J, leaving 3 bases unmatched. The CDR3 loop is CASSMLAGAYNEQFF. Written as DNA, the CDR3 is TGTGCCAGCAGCATGCTAGCGGGGGCCTACAATGAGCAGTTCTTC.

The CDR3 nucleotides are TGTGCCAGCAGTTACGCGTCAGGGCCAGGAAACACCATATATTTT. Its translation: CASSYASGPGNTIYF. V and J are TRBV6-5 and TRBJ1-3, with D possibly being TRBD1 (5 bases). V gave up 2 bases and J gave up 4 bases, with 12 bases separating them. Germline CDR1 reads MNHEY; CDR2 reads SVGAGI. This CDR3 is built from 15 residues.

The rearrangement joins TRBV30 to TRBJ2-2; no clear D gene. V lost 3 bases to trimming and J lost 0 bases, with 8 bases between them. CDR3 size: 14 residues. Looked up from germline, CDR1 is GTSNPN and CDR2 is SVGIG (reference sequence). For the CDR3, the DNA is TGTGCCTGGAGGAGGATGGCGAACACCGGGGAGCTGTTTTTT. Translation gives CAWRRMANTGELFF.

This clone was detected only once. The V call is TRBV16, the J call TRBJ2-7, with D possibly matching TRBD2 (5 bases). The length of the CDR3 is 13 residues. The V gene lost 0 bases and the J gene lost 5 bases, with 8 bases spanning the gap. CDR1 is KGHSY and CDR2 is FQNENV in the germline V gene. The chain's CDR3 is CASSQSGSDEQYF. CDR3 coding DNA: TGTGCCAGCAGCCAATCAGGGAGCGACGAGCAGTACTTC.

In DNA form, the CDR3 reads TGTGCCAGCAGCTTCAGTGGACAGCAGCCCCAGCATTTT. It yields the protein CASSFSGQQPQHF. V usage is TRBV7-2 and J usage is TRBJ1-5; tentative D call: TRBD1 (6 bases). CDR1 SGHTA and CDR2 FQGNSA come from the germline V gene. The CDR3 loop spans 13 amino acids. V dropped 3 bases and J dropped 7 bases, with 10 bases sitting between them.

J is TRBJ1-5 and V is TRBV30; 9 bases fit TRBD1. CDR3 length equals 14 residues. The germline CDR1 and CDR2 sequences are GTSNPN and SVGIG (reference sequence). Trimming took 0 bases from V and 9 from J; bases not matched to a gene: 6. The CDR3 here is CAWSVGTGSGPQHF. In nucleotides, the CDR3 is TGTGCCTGGAGTGTAGGGACAGGGTCGGGGCCCCAGCATTTT.

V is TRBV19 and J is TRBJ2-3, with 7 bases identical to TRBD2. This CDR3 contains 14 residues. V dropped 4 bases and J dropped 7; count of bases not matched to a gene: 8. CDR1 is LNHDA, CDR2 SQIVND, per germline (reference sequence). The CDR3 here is CASSTPGLTNTQYF. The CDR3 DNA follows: TGTGCCAGTAGTACTCCGGGACTAACAAATACGCAGTATTTT.

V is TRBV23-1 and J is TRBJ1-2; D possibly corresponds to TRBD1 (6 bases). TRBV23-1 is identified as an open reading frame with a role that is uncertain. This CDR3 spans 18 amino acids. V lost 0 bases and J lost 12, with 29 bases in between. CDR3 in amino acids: CASSQSSGTGSPLIRDTF. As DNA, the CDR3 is TGCGCCAGCAGTCAATCGAGCGGAACAGGGAGTCCCTTAATAAGAGACACCTTC.

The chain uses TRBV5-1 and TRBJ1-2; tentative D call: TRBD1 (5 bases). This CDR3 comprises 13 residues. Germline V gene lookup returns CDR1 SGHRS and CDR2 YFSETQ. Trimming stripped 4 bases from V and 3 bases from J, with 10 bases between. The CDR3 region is CASSVRVDYGYTF. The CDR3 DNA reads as TGCGCCAGCAGCGTCAGGGTCGACTATGGCTACACCTTC.

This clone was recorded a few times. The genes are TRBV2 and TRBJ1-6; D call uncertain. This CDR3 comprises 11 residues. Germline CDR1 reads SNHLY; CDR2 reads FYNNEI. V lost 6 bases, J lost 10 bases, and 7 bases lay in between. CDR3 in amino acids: CASRTESPLHF. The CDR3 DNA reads TGTGCCAGCAGAACAGAGTCACCCCTCCACTTT.

The CDR3 DNA sequence: TGCGCCAGCAGCTTGGAGCGGGGAGCCTCACCAGATACGCAGTATTTT. Translated, it gives CASSLERGASPDTQYF. The chain has TRBV5-1 and TRBJ2-3; TRBD2 matches 7 bases. The CDR3 has 16 residues. Germline CDR1 reads SGHRS; CDR2 reads YFSETQ. The trim removed 0 bases at V and 4 bases at J, leaving 8 bases unmatched.

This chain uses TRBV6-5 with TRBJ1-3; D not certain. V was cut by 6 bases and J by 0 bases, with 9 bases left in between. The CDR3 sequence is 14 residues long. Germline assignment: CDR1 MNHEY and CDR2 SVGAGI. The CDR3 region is CASRDVSSGNTIYF. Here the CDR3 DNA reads TGTGCCAGCAGGGACGTGAGCTCTGGAAACACCATATATTTT.

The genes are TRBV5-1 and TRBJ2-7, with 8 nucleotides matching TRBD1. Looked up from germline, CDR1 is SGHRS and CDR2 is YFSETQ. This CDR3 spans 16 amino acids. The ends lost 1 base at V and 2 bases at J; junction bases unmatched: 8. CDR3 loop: CASSLSAGGTPYEQYF. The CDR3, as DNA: TGCGCCAGCAGCTTGTCGGCAGGGGGCACCCCCTACGAGCAGTACTTC.

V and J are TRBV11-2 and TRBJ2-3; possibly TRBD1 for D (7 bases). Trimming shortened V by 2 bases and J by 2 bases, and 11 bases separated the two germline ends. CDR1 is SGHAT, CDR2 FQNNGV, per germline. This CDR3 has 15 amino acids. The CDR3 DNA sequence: TGTGCCAGCAGCTTAATCAGGGGGGTCACAGATACGCAGTATTTT. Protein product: CASSLIRGVTDTQYF.